The 12 T cell receptor beta chains listed next were all sequenced from one sample in a study of blood T cell repertoires in COVID-19. The table came from immunoSEQ multiplex PCR; TCRdb's copy has only in-frame clones and leaves some out. This sample has 250,000 to 300,000 clones, with approximately 90% found just once. Sequenced input: PBMCs or T cells enriched from blood (not recorded which). These receptors originate from a woman under 40 who had recovered from COVID-19.

This chain links TRBV19 with TRBJ1-1, with 7 bases lining up with TRBD1. This CDR3 region has 14 residues. After removal of 7 bases from V and 0 bases from J, the junction contained 5 bases not matched to a gene. Germline-derived CDR1 and CDR2 are LNHDA and SQIVND (reference sequence). The CDR3, as DNA: TGTGCCAGTACCTTACAGGGGATGAACACTGAAGCTTTCTTT. The encoded protein is CASTLQGMNTEAFF.

This chain connects TRBV21-1 to TRBJ2-7; the table calls TRBD2, which could not be checked here. TRBV21-1 is flagged as a pseudogene. CDR3 length: 14 residues. The CDR3 sequence is CASSGTSSSYEQYF. The CDR3 DNA reads as TGTGCCAGCAGCGGGACTAGCAGTTCCTACGAGCAGTACTTC.

This clone was counted once. The V gene is TRBV7-2, the J gene TRBJ1-1, with TRBD1 matching 8 bases. Per germline, CDR1 SGHTA and CDR2 FQGNSA. Trimming took 5 bases from V and 5 from J; bases not matched to a gene: 4. The CDR3 is 13 residues long. The CDR3 nucleotides are TGTGCCAGCAGCGACAGGGGAGGGACTGAAGCTTTCTTT. Amino acids: CASSDRGGTEAFF.

The CDR3 is CASSRQGQKNIQYF. The CDR3 nucleotides read TGTGCCAGTAGTCGACAGGGGCAGAAAAACATTCAGTACTTC. V gene TRBV19 combines with J gene TRBJ2-4; 8 bases match TRBD1. There are 14 residues in the CDR3. The V and J ends lost 5 bases and 4 bases, in that order; junction bases with no gene match: 4. Germline V gene data show CDR1 as LNHDA and CDR2 as SQIVND (reference sequence).

This chain links TRBV29-1 with TRBJ2-7, with TRBD2 matching 10 bases. V was pared by 7 bases and J by 6 bases, with 12 bases of the junction left unmatched. CDR3 length: 14 residues. Germline CDR1 SQVTM, CDR2 ANQGSEA. CDR3 nucleotide sequence: TGCAGCGCAGGGACTAGCGCACCCGGGGCCGAGCAGTACTTC. Translated, it gives CSAGTSAPGAEQYF.

The gene calls are TRBV9 and TRBJ2-5, with 10 bases lining up with TRBD1. V lost 6 bases, J lost 4 bases, and 6 bases stayed unmatched. CDR1 SGDLS and CDR2 YYNGEE come from the germline V gene. The CDR3 runs 14 residues. The CDR3 DNA sequence: TGTGCCAGCAACGGGGGACAGGGGCCAGAGACCCAGTACTTC. Residues: CASNGGQGPETQYF.

The CDR3 DNA is TGTGCCAGCAGCCAACAAACTGATACGCAGTATTTT. This gives the protein CASSQQTDTQYF. The chain is built from TRBV3-1 (or the pseudogene TRBV3-2) and TRBJ2-3; the D is unclear. Between the trimmed V and J ends, which lost 2 bases and 6 bases, there was a span of 6 bases. Germline V gene data show CDR1 as LGHDT and CDR2 as YNNKEL (reference sequence). The CDR3 contains 12 residues.

V is TRBV15 and J is TRBJ2-5, with 10 bases identical to TRBD2. The CDR3 loop spans 17 amino acids. Trimming cost V 2 bases and J 4 bases; bases outside gene matches: 10. Germline lookup yields CDR1 LNHNV and CDR2 YYDKDF (reference sequence). CDR3 DNA sequence: TGTGCCACCAGCAGACCCCAGCCGGGACTAGCGCCAGAGACCCAGTACTTC. Encoded protein: CATSRPQPGLAPETQYF.

V usage is TRBV3-1 (or the pseudogene TRBV3-2) and J usage is TRBJ2-5; perhaps TRBD2 as D (5 bases). Germline V gives CDR1 LGHDT, CDR2 YNNKEL (reference sequence). Trimming cost V 2 bases and J 5 bases, with 9 bases left between them. This CDR3 has 13 amino acids. The DNA for the CDR3 is TGTGCCAGCAGCCAATGGCGGGTGGAGACCCAGTACTTC. Its translation is CASSQWRVETQYF.

The chain couples TRBV7-9 to TRBJ1-1; D not certain. Germline CDR1 is SEHNR and CDR2 is FQNEAQ (reference sequence). V was shortened by 5 bases and J by 8 bases, with 15 bases between the two germline ends. The CDR3 consists of 13 residues. CDR3 DNA: TGTGCCAGCAGCCAGAACTCGGGGAACGAAGCTTTCTTT. The encoded protein is CASSQNSGNEAFF.

The chain employs TRBV21-1 and TRBJ2-1; TRBD2 reflects the table's D call only, with no check against the DNA. TRBV21-1 is flagged as a pseudogene. The CDR3 consists of 19 residues. The CDR3 loop reads CASSKRVAVNPSSYNEQFF. The CDR3 nucleotides read TGTGCCAGCAGCAAAAGGGTAGCGGTAAACCCCAGCTCCTACAATGAGCAGTTCTTC.

This rearrangement joins TRBV5-1 to TRBJ2-2, with D perhaps matching TRBD2 (6 bases). Per germline, CDR1 SGHRS and CDR2 YFSETQ. The V end lost 2 bases, the J end lost 6 bases, and 26 bases lay between the germline ends. This CDR3 spans 19 amino acids. The CDR3 sequence: CASSLGISRLGWEAGELFF. CDR3 coding DNA: TGCGCCAGCAGCTTAGGGATCAGTCGACTAGGTTGGGAGGCCGGGGAGCTGTTTTTT.